These T cell receptor beta chains were read from a single sample in a study of identical twins. TCRdb reprocessed the 5' RACE reads via MiXCR and lists one record per CDR3 protein. Of fewer than 250,000 distinct CDR3 sequences detected, about 7.5% appear once; the ten largest clones hold approximately 5.4%. The same sample was also used in a study of yellow fever vaccine responses in identical twins.

Sequences were obtained from CD8+ T cells sorted from blood. These receptors were obtained from a woman between 18 and 29 years old in good health. Each CDR3 is given without its conserved first and last residue. The order of the fields is V gene, J gene, CDR3 protein.

>TRBV7-8|TRBJ1-4
ASSPHGDRLF
>TRBV27|TRBJ2-5
ASSFKAVQETQY
>TRBV7-8|TRBJ1-6
ASSMDRNNSPLH
>TRBV10-2|TRBJ1-1
ASRPGRRGNTEAF
>TRBV2|TRBJ1-1
ASRDRGYQNTEAF
>TRBV3-1|TRBJ1-2
ASSQGDRGWGGYT
>TRBV20-1|TRBJ1-1
SAIDLNTEAF
>TRBV7-9|TRBJ2-2
ASSEGQGASGELF
>TRBV18|TRBJ1-1
ASSQSRPNTEAF
>TRBV5-1|TRBJ2-3
ASSLESGGTDTQY
>TRBV25-1|TRBJ2-7
ASSSLEEGEQY
>TRBV7-6|TRBJ1-1
ASRLLNTEAF
>TRBV7-9|TRBJ2-4
ASSFVAGAKNIQY
>TRBV12-3/TRBV12-4|TRBJ2-7
ASSFGPGVYEQY
>TRBV12-3/TRBV12-4|TRBJ1-2
ASSSTGDGYGYT
>TRBV5-1|TRBJ1-1
ASSLGRNLNTEAF
>TRBV7-9|TRBJ2-3
ASSLGRGGTSTDTQY
>TRBV29-1|TRBJ2-2
SVEDPQGPPGELF
>TRBV27|TRBJ2-1
ASRDDRDEQF
>TRBV4-2|TRBJ1-6
ASSRGMGRDSPLH
>TRBV29-1|TRBJ2-7
SVEELDGYEQY
>TRBV7-3|TRBJ2-2
ASSLPQGTPNTGELF
>TRBV28|TRBJ1-1
ASSFNTLNGAF